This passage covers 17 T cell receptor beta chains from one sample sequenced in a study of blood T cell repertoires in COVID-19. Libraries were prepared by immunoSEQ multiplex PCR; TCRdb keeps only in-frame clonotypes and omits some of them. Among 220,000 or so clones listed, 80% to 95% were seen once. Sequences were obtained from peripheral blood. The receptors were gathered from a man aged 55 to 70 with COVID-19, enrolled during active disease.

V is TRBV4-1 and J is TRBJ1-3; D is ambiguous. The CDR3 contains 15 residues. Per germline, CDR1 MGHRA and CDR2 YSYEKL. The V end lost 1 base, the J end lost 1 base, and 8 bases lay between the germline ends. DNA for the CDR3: TGCGCCAGCAGCCAAGGAGGAGGTTCTGGAAACACCATATATTTT. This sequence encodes CASSQGGGSGNTIYF.

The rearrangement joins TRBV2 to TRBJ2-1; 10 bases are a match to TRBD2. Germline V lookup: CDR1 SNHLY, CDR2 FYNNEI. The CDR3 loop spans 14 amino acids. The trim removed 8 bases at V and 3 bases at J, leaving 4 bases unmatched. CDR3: CASELAGLYNEQFF. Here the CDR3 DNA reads TGTGCCAGCGAACTAGCGGGGCTCTACAATGAGCAGTTCTTC. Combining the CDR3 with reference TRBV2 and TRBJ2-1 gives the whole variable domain EPEVTQTPSHQVTQMGQEVILRCVPISNHLYFYWYRQILGQKVEFLVSFYNNEISEKSEIFDDQFSVERPDGSNFTLKIRSTKLEDSAMYFCASELAGLYNEQFFGPGTRLTVL.

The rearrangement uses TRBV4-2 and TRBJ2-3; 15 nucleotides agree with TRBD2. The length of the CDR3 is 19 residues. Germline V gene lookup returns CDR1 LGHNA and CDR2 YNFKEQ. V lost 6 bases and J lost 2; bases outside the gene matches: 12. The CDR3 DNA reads TGTGCCAGCAGACTATTTCCCGGACTAGCGGGGGGGCCCACAGATACGCAGTATTTT. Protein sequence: CASRLFPGLAGGPTDTQYF.

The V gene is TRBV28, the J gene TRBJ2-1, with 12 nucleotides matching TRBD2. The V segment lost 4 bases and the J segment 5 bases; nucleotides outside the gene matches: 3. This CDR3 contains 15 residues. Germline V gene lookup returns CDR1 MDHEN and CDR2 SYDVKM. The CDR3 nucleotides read TGTGCCAGCAGTTGGTCTAGCGGGGGGGACAATGAGCAGTTCTTC. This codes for CASSWSSGGDNEQFF.

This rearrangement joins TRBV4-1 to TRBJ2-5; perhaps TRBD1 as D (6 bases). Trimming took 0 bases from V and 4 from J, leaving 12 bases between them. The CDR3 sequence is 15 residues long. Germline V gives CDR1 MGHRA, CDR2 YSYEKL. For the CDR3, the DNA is TGCGCCAGCAGCCAAGATCATGGGGGCGGAGAGACCCAGTACTTC. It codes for CASSQDHGGGETQYF.

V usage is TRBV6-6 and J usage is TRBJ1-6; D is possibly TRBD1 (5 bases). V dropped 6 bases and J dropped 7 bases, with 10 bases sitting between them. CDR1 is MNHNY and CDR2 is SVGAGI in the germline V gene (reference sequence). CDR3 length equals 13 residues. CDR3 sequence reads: CASSPGGNSPLHF. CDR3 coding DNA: TGTGCCAGCAGCCCTGGGGGGAATTCACCCCTCCACTTT.

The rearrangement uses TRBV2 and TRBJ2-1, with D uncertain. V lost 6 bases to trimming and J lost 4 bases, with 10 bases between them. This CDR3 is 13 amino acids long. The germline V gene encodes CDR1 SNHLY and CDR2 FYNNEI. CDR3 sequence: CASRRGIYNEQFF. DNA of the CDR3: TGTGCCAGCAGGAGAGGAATTTACAATGAGCAGTTCTTC.

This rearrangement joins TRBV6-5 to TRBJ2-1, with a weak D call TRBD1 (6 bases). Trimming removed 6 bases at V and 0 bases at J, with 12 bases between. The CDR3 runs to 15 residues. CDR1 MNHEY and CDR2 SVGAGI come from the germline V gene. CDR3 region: CASSFRGHSYNEQFF. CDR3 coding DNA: TGTGCCAGCAGCTTCAGGGGCCACTCCTACAATGAGCAGTTCTTC.

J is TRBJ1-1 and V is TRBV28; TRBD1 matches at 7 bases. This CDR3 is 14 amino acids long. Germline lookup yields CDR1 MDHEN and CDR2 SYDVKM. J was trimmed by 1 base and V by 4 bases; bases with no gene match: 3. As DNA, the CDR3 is TGTGCCAGCAGTTCGGGACAGCCGAACACTGAAGCTTTCTTT. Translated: CASSSGQPNTEAFF.

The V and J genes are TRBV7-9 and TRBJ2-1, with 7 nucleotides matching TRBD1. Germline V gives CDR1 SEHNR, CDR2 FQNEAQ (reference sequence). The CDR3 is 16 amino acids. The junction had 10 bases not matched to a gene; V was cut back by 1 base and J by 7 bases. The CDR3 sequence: CASSLVGTGVKNEQFF. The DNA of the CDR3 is TGTGCCAGCAGCTTAGTTGGTACAGGGGTTAAGAATGAGCAGTTCTTC. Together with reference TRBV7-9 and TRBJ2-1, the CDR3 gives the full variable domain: DTGVSQNPRHKITKRGQNVTFRCDPISEHNRLYWYRQTLGQGPEFLTYFQNEAQLEKSRLLSDRFSAERPKGSFSTLEIQRTEQGDSAMYLCASSLVGTGVKNEQFFGPGTRLTVL.

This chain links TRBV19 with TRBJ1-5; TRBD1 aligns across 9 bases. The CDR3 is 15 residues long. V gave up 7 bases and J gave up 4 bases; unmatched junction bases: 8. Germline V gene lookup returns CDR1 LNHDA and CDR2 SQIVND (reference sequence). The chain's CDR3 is CASTTDRGRNQPQHF. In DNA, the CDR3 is TGTGCCAGTACCACGGACAGGGGTAGAAATCAGCCCCAGCATTTT.

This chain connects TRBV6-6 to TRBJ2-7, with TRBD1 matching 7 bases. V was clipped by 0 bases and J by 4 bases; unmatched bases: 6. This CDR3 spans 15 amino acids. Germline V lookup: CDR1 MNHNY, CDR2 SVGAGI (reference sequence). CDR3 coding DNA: TGTGCCAGCAGTTACTCGACAGGGTCAGGATACGAGCAGTACTTC. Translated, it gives CASSYSTGSGYEQYF.

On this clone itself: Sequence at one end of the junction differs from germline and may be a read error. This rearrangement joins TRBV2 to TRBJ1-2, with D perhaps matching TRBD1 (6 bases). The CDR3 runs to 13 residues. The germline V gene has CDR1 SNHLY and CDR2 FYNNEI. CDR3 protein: CASSEGGGYGYTF. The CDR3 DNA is TGTGCCAGCAGCGAAGGGGGGGGCTATGGCTACACCTTC.

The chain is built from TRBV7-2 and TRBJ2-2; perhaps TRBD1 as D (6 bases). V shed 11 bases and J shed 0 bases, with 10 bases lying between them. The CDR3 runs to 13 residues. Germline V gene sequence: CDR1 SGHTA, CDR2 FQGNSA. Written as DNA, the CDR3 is TGTGCCGGGCGGACAGCGAACACCGGGGAGCTGTTTTTT. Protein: CAGRTANTGELFF.

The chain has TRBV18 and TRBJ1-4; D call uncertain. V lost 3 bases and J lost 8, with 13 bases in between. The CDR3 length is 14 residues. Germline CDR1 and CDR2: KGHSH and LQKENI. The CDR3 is CASSPWSSGEKLFF. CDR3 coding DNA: TGTGCCAGCTCACCTTGGAGTAGCGGCGAAAAACTGTTTTTT.

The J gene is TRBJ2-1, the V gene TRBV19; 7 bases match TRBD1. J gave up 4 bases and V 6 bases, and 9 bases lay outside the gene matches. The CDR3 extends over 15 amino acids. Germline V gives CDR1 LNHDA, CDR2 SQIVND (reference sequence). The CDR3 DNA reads TGTGCCAGTAGCCCGGGACAGTCGGAGTACAATGAGCAGTTCTTC. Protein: CASSPGQSEYNEQFF. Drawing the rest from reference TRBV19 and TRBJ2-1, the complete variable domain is DGGITQSPKYLFRKEGQNVTLSCEQNLNHDAMYWYRQDPGQGLRLIYYSQIVNDFQKGDIAEGYSVSREKKESFPLTVTSAQKNPTAFYLCASSPGQSEYNEQFFGPGTRLTVL.

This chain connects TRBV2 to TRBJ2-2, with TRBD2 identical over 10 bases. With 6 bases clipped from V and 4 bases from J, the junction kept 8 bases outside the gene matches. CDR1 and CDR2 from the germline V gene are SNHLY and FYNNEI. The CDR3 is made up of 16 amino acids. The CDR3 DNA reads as TGTGCCAGCAGGAGACGGACTAGCGGAGCCACCGGGGAGCTGTTTTTT. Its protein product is CASRRRTSGATGELFF.